Below, 18 T cell receptor beta chains from the same sample are listed, as sequenced in a study of blood T cell repertoires in COVID-19. Clones were read by immunoSEQ multiplex PCR, and TCRdb kept only the in-frame ones, dropping some. The table lists tens of thousands of clones, more than 85% of them singletons. Sample: peripheral blood. All receptors derive from a man between 45 and 60 years old with active COVID-19.

This chain joins TRBV5-1 and TRBJ2-3; 9 bases line up with TRBD2. The V gene end was trimmed by 0 bases and the J gene end by 2 bases; junction bases not matched to a gene: 1. This CDR3 is 15 amino acids long. Germline lookup yields CDR1 SGHRS and CDR2 YFSETQ. The DNA for the CDR3 is TGCGCCAGCAGCTTGGAGCGGGGGGACACAGATACGCAGTATTTT. Translated, it gives CASSLERGDTDTQYF.

The J gene is TRBJ1-2, the V gene TRBV4-1, with 7 nucleotides matching TRBD1. Germline V gene lookup returns CDR1 MGHRA and CDR2 YSYEKL. The length of the CDR3 is 16 residues. J lost 2 bases, V lost 4 bases, and 10 bases had no gene match. This CDR3 is CASSLHRTGKNYGYTF. The CDR3 nucleotides read TGCGCCAGCAGCCTCCACAGGACAGGAAAAAACTATGGCTACACCTTC.

The genes are TRBV18 and TRBJ2-1, with D tentatively TRBD2 (5 bases). V dropped 3 bases and J dropped 0 bases, with 15 bases sitting between them. The CDR3 is 17 residues long. In germline, CDR1 is KGHSH, CDR2 LQKENI. The chain's CDR3 is CASSPPSATSSYNEQFF. DNA of the CDR3: TGTGCCAGCTCACCCCCGTCGGCCACTAGCTCCTACAATGAGCAGTTCTTC.

The chain employs TRBV9 and TRBJ1-2; D not resolved. The CDR3 is 17 residues long. The ends were cut back, 4 bases at V and 0 bases at J, with 19 bases in the middle. The germline CDR1 and CDR2 sequences are SGDLS and YYNGEE. The CDR3 sequence: CASSTRVGRLTNYGYTF. The CDR3 bases are TGTGCCAGCAGCACGAGGGTGGGCAGACTAACTAACTATGGCTACACCTTC.

In DNA, the CDR3 is TGCAGTGCTAGTGAGGCAGGCCACTCCTACGAGCAGTACTTC. Its translation is CSASEAGHSYEQYF. The chain combines TRBV20-1 with TRBJ2-7; no reliable D call. This CDR3 comprises 14 residues. V was pared by 3 bases and J by 0 bases, with 12 bases between. Germline V gene lookup returns CDR1 DFQATT and CDR2 SNEGSKA (reference sequence).

The chain joins TRBV10-3 to TRBJ2-5, with 11 bases matching TRBD1. Germline V gene lookup returns CDR1 ENHRY and CDR2 SYGVKD. V lost 6 bases to trimming and J lost 5 bases; unmatched junction nucleotides: 8. This CDR3 comprises 15 residues. CDR3 amino acids: CAIRETGQGGETQYF. In nucleotides, the CDR3 is TGTGCCATCAGGGAAACGGGACAGGGGGGCGAGACCCAGTACTTC.

This chain links TRBV3-1 (or the pseudogene TRBV3-2) with TRBJ2-1; 15 bases are shared with TRBD2. The trim removed 3 bases at V and 8 bases at J, leaving 14 bases unmatched. The CDR3 totals 19 residues. Germline V gene data show CDR1 as LGHDT and CDR2 as YNNKEL (reference sequence). The CDR3 spells CASSQALGGLAGGSDEQFF. CDR3 coding DNA: TGTGCCAGCAGCCAGGCTCTAGGGGGACTAGCGGGGGGTTCGGATGAGCAGTTCTTC.

The rearrangement links TRBV5-4 to TRBJ1-4, with TRBD1 matching 7 bases. This CDR3 is 16 amino acids long. Germline CDR1 is SGHNT and CDR2 is YYREEE (reference sequence). The trim removed 2 bases at V and 3 bases at J, leaving 7 bases unmatched. The CDR3 loop reads CASSLSHRGPNEKLFF. In DNA, the CDR3 is TGTGCCAGCAGCTTATCACACAGGGGCCCTAATGAAAAACTGTTTTTT.

The gene calls are TRBV2 and TRBJ1-4; 9 bases are shared with TRBD1. The trim removed 5 bases at V and 7 bases at J, leaving 5 bases unmatched. CDR3 size: 14 residues. CDR1 and CDR2 (germline): SNHLY, FYNNEI. This CDR3 is CASSSDRGGEKLFF. The DNA of the CDR3 is TGTGCCAGCAGTTCGGACAGGGGAGGTGAAAAACTGTTTTTT.

This chain joins TRBV7-9 and TRBJ1-6; 8 nucleotides match TRBD1. There are 19 residues in the CDR3. The germline gives CDR1 SEHNR, CDR2 FQNEAQ (reference sequence). Trimming took 5 bases from V and 3 from J; bases not matched to a gene: 15. The CDR3 here is CASSVYPDRGKLYNSPLHF. CDR3 DNA: TGTGCCAGCAGCGTATATCCAGACAGGGGTAAACTCTATAATTCACCCCTCCACTTT.

This chain connects TRBV5-4 to TRBJ2-2; 8 bases line up with TRBD2. This CDR3 spans 16 amino acids. The germline CDR1 and CDR2 sequences are SGHNT and YYREEE (reference sequence). The ends lost 3 bases at V and 4 bases at J; junction bases unmatched: 8. The CDR3, as DNA: TGTGCCAGCAGCTCCGCCGGGACTAGGAGCACCGGGGAGCTGTTTTTT. Translation gives CASSSAGTRSTGELFF.

This chain joins TRBV7-9 and TRBJ2-3, with 7 bases that match TRBD1. CDR1 is SEHNR and CDR2 is FQNEAQ in the germline V gene (reference sequence). Losses at the gene ends were 5 bases for V and 0 bases for J; bases not matched to a gene: 5. The CDR3 is 15 residues long. CDR3 region: CASSVGQSSTDTQYF. The CDR3 DNA reads as TGTGCCAGCAGCGTGGGACAGTCTAGCACAGATACGCAGTATTTT.

The chain combines TRBV27 with TRBJ2-2; 8 bases agree with TRBD2. This CDR3 is built from 15 residues. Per germline, CDR1 MNHEY and CDR2 SMNVEV (reference sequence). After removal of 2 bases from V and 3 bases from J, the junction contained 2 bases not matched to a gene. CDR3 in amino acids: CASSLRLAYTGELFF. The CDR3 DNA is TGTGCCAGCAGTTTAAGACTAGCGTACACCGGGGAGCTGTTTTTT.

In this sample, this clone turned up a few times. The J gene is TRBJ1-3, the V gene TRBV19; tentatively, D is TRBD1 (5 bases). The CDR3 consists of 15 residues. Germline V gene data show CDR1 as LNHDA and CDR2 as SQIVND (reference sequence). Trimming took 5 bases from V and 0 from J, leaving 11 bases between them. CDR3 residues: CASSVAGISGNTIYF. In nucleotides, the CDR3 is TGTGCCAGTAGTGTCGCAGGGATCTCTGGAAACACCATATATTTT.

CDR3 coding DNA: TGTGCCAGCTCACGAACTACAGGGACCAATGAGCAGTTCTTC. Protein product: CASSRTTGTNEQFF. The V call is TRBV18, the J call TRBJ2-1, with TRBD1 as a possible D gene (6 bases). The V end lost 4 bases, the J end lost 6 bases, and 13 bases lay between the germline ends. The CDR3 has 14 residues. Per the germline V gene, CDR1 is KGHSH and CDR2 is LQKENI.

J is TRBJ2-7 and V is TRBV11-2; 10 bases fit TRBD2. Per germline, CDR1 SGHAT and CDR2 FQNNGV. The CDR3 extends over 15 amino acids. V lost 0 bases to trimming and J lost 2 bases; unmatched junction nucleotides: 1. The CDR3 DNA reads as TGTGCCAGCAGCTTAGAAGCGGGGGGGCCCTACGAGCAGTACTTC. Translated, it gives CASSLEAGGPYEQYF.

V is TRBV10-1 and J is TRBJ1-5; TRBD1 matches 9 bases. CDR1 is WNHNN, CDR2 SYGVQD, per germline (reference sequence). CDR3 length: 16 amino acids. The trim removed 0 bases at V and 5 bases at J, leaving 5 bases unmatched. CDR3 sequence: CASSESGQGRDQPQHF. CDR3 sequence (DNA): TGCGCCAGCAGTGAGTCAGGACAGGGGAGGGATCAGCCCCAGCATTTT.

The gene calls are TRBV15 and TRBJ2-7, with TRBD1 as a possible D gene (5 bases). Germline loops: CDR1 LNHNV, CDR2 YYDKDF (reference sequence). V was cut by 0 bases and J by 2 bases, with 11 bases left in between. This CDR3 has 15 amino acids. For the CDR3, the DNA is TGTGCCACCAGCAGAGATCGGGCAGGGACCTACGAGCAGTACTTC. This translates into CATSRDRAGTYEQYF. Full variable domain (outside the CDR3, taken from reference TRBV15 and TRBJ2-7): DAMVIQNPRYQVTQFGKPVTLSCSQTLNHNVMYWYQQKSSQAPKLLFHYYDKDFNNEADTPDNFQSRRPNTSFCFLDIRSPGLGDTAMYLCATSRDRAGTYEQYFGPGTRLTVT.